This TCR beta chain is drawn from a study of graft-versus-host responses after intestinal transplantation (dated by TCRdb to 2020 to 2022). Regarding the complete study: The transplants that recipients received were multivisceral, liver-intestinal, or isolated intestinal. A peak of at least 4% donor T cells among recipient peripheral blood mononuclear cells was the definition used for donor T cell macrochimerism. The cohort enrolled about 23 intestinal transplant recipients, one of whom was a retransplant, and a few patients without pretransplant specimens were excluded. Bulk TCR-beta CDR3 sequencing was used to track graft-versus-host and host-versus-graft alloreactive T cell clones in the graft, circulation and bone marrow after intestinal transplantation. Rather than going through the commercial service, samples from a few later patients were sequenced in-house on an Illumina MiSeq and processed with MiXCR. Every recipient was given anti-thymocyte globulin induction, then maintenance tacrolimus and steroids for approximately 3 years. To identify alloreactive clones, pre-transplant mixed lymphocyte reaction products were sequenced and then compared with unstimulated pre-transplant donor and recipient T cells. The paper's findings and limits, for the study overall: Early after transplant, declines in HvG clones were associated with peak levels of circulating GvH clones. GvH clones were detected in recipient bone marrow, and some of these GvH clones were observed earlier in ileal mucosa or blood, consistent with an intestinal mucosal origin. Patients with donor T cell macrochimerism had high GvH to HvG T cell clonal ratios in their allografts. The conclusions were limited by the relatively low number and heterogeneity of the intestinal transplant patients.

The library was produced with the immunoSEQ multiplex PCR assay. In most patients, genomic DNA was isolated using the Qiagen DNeasy Blood and Tissue Kit and sent frozen to Adaptive Biotechnologies for TCR sequencing. For most patients, genomic DNA was subjected to high-throughput TCR-beta CDR3 sequencing by Adaptive Biotechnologies. Per the original workflow: TCR sequencing data for over 15 patients were retrieved from Adaptive's ImmunoSEQ software; a few other patients were processed with MiXCR and VDJtools. CD4 versus CD8 sorting errors were corrected by removing sequences found in both subsets at a frequency ratio below 5:1. CDR3 nucleotide sequences shared between donor and recipient were removed because the origin of such sequences could not be assigned. To be classed as alloreactive, a clone needed at least 2-fold expansion over unstimulated cells and a minimum CFSE-low frequency of 0.002% (template counts) or 0.001% (read counts). Mappable clones were those detected in sequenced pre-transplant spleen, lymph node, or MLR CFSE-low populations of the donor or recipient. The cumulative frequency of alloreactive clones was calculated as a percentage of all sequences, weighted by copy number. Imported from immuneACCESS, the table was reduced by TCRdb to in-frame sequences with V and J called. These copies leave out some clones; in studies compared against another copy, an unresolved V gene accounts for under half, and the cause of the remainder is not known. The DNA gave D and trimming, while V, J and clone size come from that table. The sample records 15,000 to 20,000 clones, roughly 33% of which are singletons. 2% of the sample is taken by the ten largest.

Notes on this clone: Base qualities are not recorded, but no much larger clone differs from it by a single base.

Taken with the paper, the label for time point translates to: cells obtained before transplantation from donor or recipient. Mixed lymphocyte reactions plated 200,000 CFSE-labeled pre-transplant responders with 200,000 irradiated violet-dye-labeled stimulators and were cultured for approximately six days. After the mixed lymphocyte reaction, proliferating CD3+CD4+CFSE-low and CD3+CD8+CFSE-low responder cells were FACS-sorted on a BD Influx sorter. CDR1 SGHNT and CDR2 YENEEA are derived from the germline V gene. From cysteine to phenylalanine, the CDR3 is 17 amino acids long. The read is trimmed to its CDR3 DNA, 51 bases read in frame from base 1. V has 1 base trimmed and J has 5 bases trimmed; junction bases matching no gene number 7.

Sequencing used alloreactive CD4+ T cells from a mixed lymphocyte reaction culture, obtained before transplantation. The sample's cell subset or site label is to be understood as: CFSE-low proliferating T cells sorted from roughly 6-day pre-transplant mixed lymphocyte reaction (GvH or HvG direction). The origin of this receptor is a human patient who was an organ donor for intestinal transplantation. Rearrangement joined TRBV11-3 to TRBJ2-5; TRBD2 aligns with 13 central bases. DNA sequence: TGTGCCAGCAGCTTAGCAACTAGCGGGAGGGCCGGGGAGACCCAGTACTTC. Protein translation: CASSLATSGRAGETQYF.